These 23 T cell receptor beta chains came from one sample sequenced in a study of response to subunit inactivated influenza vaccine. TCRdb ran MiXCR on the RT-PCR reads and lists one entry per CDR3 protein. The sample has 160,000 or so distinct CDR3 sequences, 9.5% to 13% seen once. This specimen was non-naive T cells sorted from PBMCs, taken roughly 6 weeks after vaccination. The receptors were gathered from a middle-aged man who received an inactivated influenza vaccine.

This chain links TRBV20-1 with TRBJ1-6, with 7 bases that match TRBD1. Losses at the gene ends were 4 bases for V and 1 base for J; bases not matched to a gene: 13. Germline CDR1 DFQATT, CDR2 SNEGSKA (reference sequence). The CDR3 consists of 18 residues. As DNA, the CDR3 is TGCAGTGCTAAGGGTTGGAGGGGGCCGGGTTCCTATAATTCACCCCTCCACTTT. It yields the protein CSAKGWRGPGSYNSPLHF.

This clonotype has only a few counts. V and J are TRBV29-1 and TRBJ2-5; D is uncertain. The length of the CDR3 is 12 residues. The V end was cut by 7 bases, the J end by 4 bases, with 13 bases between. Germline CDR1 reads SQVTM; CDR2 reads ANQGSEA. CDR3 in DNA: TGCAGCGGCCGGACCGGCGGAGAGACCCAGTACTTC. Translated, it gives CSGRTGGETQYF.

This clonotype was seen ten or more times. The J gene is TRBJ1-5, the V gene TRBV25-1, with a tentative D call TRBD1 (6 bases). Trimming took 1 base from V and 3 from J, leaving 10 bases between them. Germline CDR1 MGHDK, CDR2 SYGVNS. This CDR3 region has 15 residues. In DNA, the CDR3 is TGTGCCAGCAGTGAATCCAGGGGATTCAATCAGCCCCAGCATTTT. This translates into CASSESRGFNQPQHF.

This clonotype has a count of ten or more. The CDR3 region is CASSPSGFAIHEQFF. CDR3 nucleotides: TGTGCCAGCTCTCCTAGCGGGTTCGCTATCCATGAGCAGTTCTTC. The V and J genes are TRBV2 and TRBJ2-1; 8 nucleotides agree with TRBD2. J gave up 8 bases and V 8 bases, and 14 bases lay outside the gene matches. Germline CDR1 and CDR2: SNHLY and FYNNEI. This CDR3 is 15 amino acids long.

This clonotype was seen at least ten times. The chain carries TRBV20-1 and TRBJ2-1; 8 bases align to TRBD1. The germline V gene has CDR1 DFQATT and CDR2 SNEGSKA (reference sequence). Unmatched junction bases numbered 5, after V lost 7 bases and J lost 0 bases. The CDR3 is made up of 14 amino acids. For the CDR3, the DNA is TGCAGTGGGACTCAGGGGGCCTCCTACAATGAGCAGTTCTTC. Translation gives CSGTQGASYNEQFF.

The sample holds many counts of this clonotype. Here the CDR3 DNA reads TGTGCCAGCAGTTACTCGCCCAGTCAATCTGAAGCTTTCTTT. Translated: CASSYSPSQSEAFF. The gene calls are TRBV6-5 and TRBJ1-1; unclear D gene. CDR3 size: 14 residues. The V gene's germline CDR1 is MNHEY and CDR2 SVGAGI. V was trimmed by 0 bases and J by 6 bases, leaving 11 bases between them.

This clonotype was detected only a few times. This rearrangement joins TRBV20-1 to TRBJ1-5; D gene unclear. V gave up 6 bases and J gave up 2 bases, with 11 bases separating them. This CDR3 is 13 amino acids long. The V gene's germline CDR1 is DFQATT and CDR2 SNEGSKA (reference sequence). This chain's CDR3 is CSAAIDGNQPQHF. The CDR3 DNA follows: TGCAGTGCAGCAATCGACGGCAATCAGCCCCAGCATTTT.

The chain has TRBV5-6 and TRBJ1-1, with D possibly matching TRBD1 (6 bases). This CDR3 is built from 13 residues. Germline V gene lookup returns CDR1 SGHDT and CDR2 YYEEEE. Trimming removed 2 bases at V and 7 bases at J, with 12 bases between. CDR3 in DNA: TGTGCCAGCAGCTTCGGGGGGCTGGGTGAAGCTTTCTTT. This sequence encodes CASSFGGLGEAFF.

In this sample, this clonotype turned up many times. This rearrangement joins TRBV4-1 to TRBJ2-3; TRBD1 agrees at 7 bases. The CDR3 extends over 21 amino acids. The ends lost 0 bases at V and 0 bases at J; junction bases unmatched: 18. CDR1 is MGHRA, CDR2 YSYEKL, per germline. CDR3 bases: TGCGCCAGCAGCCAAGATCGAGGGGGCGAACTCTACCAATCTAGCACAGATACGCAGTATTTT. Translating gives CASSQDRGGELYQSSTDTQYF.

This chain joins TRBV20-1 and TRBJ2-7, with 10 bases that match TRBD1. There are 13 residues in the CDR3. CDR1 is DFQATT, CDR2 SNEGSKA, per germline (reference sequence). V was pared by 5 bases and J by 7 bases, with 8 bases of the junction left unmatched. The CDR3 nucleotides read TGCAGTGCTGAGGACAGGGGGACGGGTGAGCAGTACTTC. Protein: CSAEDRGTGEQYF.

This clonotype showed up many times. The rearrangement uses TRBV29-1 and TRBJ2-1; weak D call: TRBD2 (6 bases). CDR1 and CDR2 (germline): SQVTM, ANQGSEA. The CDR3 extends over 15 amino acids. The germline V and J ends were trimmed by 8 bases and 2 bases, with 19 bases remaining between them. CDR3 bases: TGCAGCACCCTTTTAGCGGACCTCCCCTACAATGAGCAGTTCTTC. It codes for CSTLLADLPYNEQFF.

The chain recombines TRBV18 with TRBJ2-7; D unresolved. Trimming stripped 4 bases from V and 3 bases from J, with 13 bases between. Germline assignment: CDR1 KGHSH and CDR2 LQKENI. CDR3 length: 14 amino acids. The CDR3, as DNA: TGTGCCAGCTCACGTGGGTCTTTGGGCTACGAGCAGTACTTC. Its translation: CASSRGSLGYEQYF.

This chain uses TRBV20-1 with TRBJ2-4, with D tentatively TRBD2 (5 bases). Germline CDR1 reads DFQATT; CDR2 reads SNEGSKA (reference sequence). Deletions cut 2 bases from V and 7 bases from J, with 12 bases between. The CDR3 is made up of 13 amino acids. The CDR3 DNA reads as TGCAGTGCTAGAAAGCCCCGAGGGAACATTCAGTACTTC. This encodes CSARKPRGNIQYF.

This clonotype was detected ten times or more. The rearrangement joins TRBV11-2 to TRBJ2-7, with a weak D call TRBD2 (6 bases). The V gene's germline CDR1 is SGHAT and CDR2 FQNNGV. The CDR3 length is 18 residues. Trimming took off 2 bases at V and 1 base at J, with 21 bases between the two ends. CDR3 in amino acids: CASSLSSSRRVPSYEQYF. The CDR3 DNA sequence: TGTGCCAGCAGCTTATCAAGCAGTCGGAGGGTCCCTTCCTACGAGCAGTACTTC.

This clonotype occurred a few times. This chain connects TRBV5-6 to TRBJ1-3, with D tentatively TRBD1 (5 bases). Germline CDR1 and CDR2: SGHDT and YYEEEE. The CDR3 spans 15 residues. V dropped 1 base and J dropped 1 base, with 9 bases sitting between them. In DNA form, the CDR3 reads TGTGCCAGCAGCTTGCCCGGGGGGTCTGGAAACACCATATATTTT. Its protein product is CASSLPGGSGNTIYF.

This clonotype was seen only a few times. The rearrangement joins TRBV6-2 or TRBV6-3 to TRBJ2-5; D gene uncertain. The CDR3 spans 14 residues. Germline assignment: CDR1 MNHEY and CDR2 SVGEGT. Trimming pared 2 bases from V and 2 bases from J, leaving 9 bases between. The CDR3 nucleotides read TGTGCCAGCAGTTACACCGACATACAAGAGACCCAGTACTTC. This sequence encodes CASSYTDIQETQYF.

This chain joins TRBV28 and TRBJ2-5, with 9 bases aligning to TRBD2. Germline V gene data show CDR1 as MDHEN and CDR2 as SYDVKM. The J segment lost 6 bases and the V segment lost 3 bases, leaving 8 bases of the junction unmatched. The length of the CDR3 is 15 residues. The DNA for the CDR3 is TGTGCCAGCAGTTTGGGCGGGGGGGCCATGAAGACCCAGTACTTC. This sequence encodes CASSLGGGAMKTQYF. The variable domain in full, completed from reference TRBV28 and TRBJ2-5, reads DVKVTQSSRYLVKRTGEKVFLECVQDMDHENMFWYRQDPGLGLRLIYFSYDVKMKEKGDIPEGYSVSREKKERFSLILESASTNQTSMYLCASSLGGGAMKTQYFGPGTRLLVL.

The chain employs TRBV2 and TRBJ1-2; weak D call: TRBD1 (5 bases). From germline, CDR1 is SNHLY and CDR2 FYNNEI. V dropped 7 bases and J dropped 2 bases, with 11 bases sitting between them. The length of the CDR3 is 13 residues. The CDR3 loop is CASKQTANYGYTF. CDR3 DNA sequence: TGTGCCAGCAAGCAGACAGCCAACTATGGCTACACCTTC. The variable domain in full, with the rest retrieved from reference TRBV2 and TRBJ1-2, is EPEVTQTPSHQVTQMGQEVILRCVPISNHLYFYWYRQILGQKVEFLVSFYNNEISEKSEIFDDQFSVERPDGSNFTLKIRSTKLEDSAMYFCASKQTANYGYTFGSGTRLTVV.

The sample holds a few counts of this clonotype. The gene calls are TRBV20-1 and TRBJ1-5; possibly TRBD1 for D (5 bases). The V end was cut by 4 bases, the J end by 6 bases, with 19 bases between. From germline, CDR1 is DFQATT and CDR2 SNEGSKA (reference sequence). The CDR3 loop spans 15 amino acids. CDR3 loop: CSAIAGGGGGQPQHF. The CDR3 region has the DNA TGCAGTGCTATAGCCGGTGGGGGAGGCGGTCAGCCCCAGCATTTT.

In this sample, this clonotype turned up many times. V usage is TRBV4-2 and J usage is TRBJ1-2; TRBD1 agrees at 7 bases. There are 15 residues in the CDR3. Per the germline V gene, CDR1 is LGHNA and CDR2 is YNFKEQ. The junction had 6 bases not matched to a gene; V was cut back by 1 base and J by 4 bases. The CDR3 nucleotides are TGTGCCAGCAGCCAAGGACAGGGATTAGGCTATGGCTACACCTTC. Translation: CASSQGQGLGYGYTF.

The sample holds a few counts of this clonotype. The V gene is TRBV5-6, the J gene TRBJ2-7; 8 nucleotides align to TRBD2. The CDR3 is 13 amino acids. The V gene's germline CDR1 is SGHDT and CDR2 YYEEEE. Losses at the gene ends were 2 bases for V and 7 bases for J; bases not matched to a gene: 5. CDR3 DNA: TGTGCCAGCAGCTTTAGCGGGGCTGGAGAGCAGTACTTC. This sequence encodes CASSFSGAGEQYF.

The chain couples TRBV7-2 to TRBJ2-3; no clear D gene. With 7 bases removed from V and 4 bases from J, the gap between germline ends came to 15 bases. CDR3 length equals 14 residues. Per germline, CDR1 SGHTA and CDR2 FQGNSA. This CDR3 is CASTQPYRADTQYF. The DNA of the CDR3 is TGTGCCAGCACCCAACCCTATCGGGCAGATACGCAGTATTTT.

This clonotype was observed many times. This CDR3 is CASSLEPARGSYEQYF. In DNA, the CDR3 is TGTGCCAGCAGCTTAGAGCCGGCCAGGGGCAGCTACGAGCAGTACTTC. The chain joins TRBV7-2 to TRBJ2-7; TRBD1 might be the D (6 bases). V was cut by 1 base and J by 3 bases, with 16 bases left in between. The CDR3 covers 16 residues. From germline, CDR1 is SGHTA and CDR2 FQGNSA.